This is a list of T cell receptor beta chains from one sample in a study of cytomegalovirus exposure and HLA in healthy donors. TCRdb's table, derived via immunoSEQ multiplex PCR, lists solely in-frame clones and lacks some. In the table there are about 200,000 clones, roughly 83% of which are singletons. The sample taken for sequencing was PBMCs. The origin of the receptors is a male donor in good health and CMV-seropositive. The CDR3 runs from the conserved cysteine through the conserved F or W. The order of the fields is V gene, J gene, clone size, D gene, CDR3 DNA, CDR3 protein. The D gene is left open where the match is weak. Some rows mark clone size as missing; the rest say once, few, many or name a class of expanded clone.

TRBV10-1	TRBJ2-2	.	TRBD1	TGCGCCAGCAGTCCCTACCTCGCAGGGGGCAGATCCGGGGAGCTGTTTTTT	CASSPYLAGGRSGELFF
TRBV19	TRBJ1-5	few	.	TGTGCCAGTAGTATGGGGGGTTCTCAGCCCCAGCATTTT	CASSMGGSQPQHF
TRBV7-2	TRBJ2-1	.	.	TGTGCCAGCAGCTCCGGCTCCTACAATGAGCAGTTCTTC	CASSSGSYNEQFF
TRBV9	TRBJ2-2	.	.	TGTGCCAGCAGCGTAGGGGAGGGGGGGGCCGGGGAGCTGTTTTTT	CASSVGEGGAGELFF
TRBV18	TRBJ2-7	.	.	TGTGCCAGCTCATTCACTACCCCTGGAGGGGATTTTGGGGAGCAGTACTTC	CASSFTTPGGDFGEQYF
TRBV11-1	TRBJ2-3	.	TRBD1	TGTGCCAGCGGCTCGGGACAGGTGACAGTGAGGGATACGCAGTATTTT	CASGSGQVTVRDTQYF
TRBV5-1	TRBJ2-1	.	.	TGCGCCAGCAGCTTGGTTAGCGAGTCCTACAATGAGCAGTTCTTC	CASSLVSESYNEQFF
TRBV5-1	TRBJ2-7	few	TRBD2	TGCGCCAGCAGCTTGGAACCGGGAGGGCCAACCGAGCAGTACTTC	CASSLEPGGPTEQYF
TRBV7-2	TRBJ1-4	.	TRBD1	TGTGCCAGCAGCTTCGACAGGGGGAATGAAAAACTGTTTTTT	CASSFDRGNEKLFF
TRBV5-4	TRBJ2-3	once	TRBD2	TGTGCCAGCAGCCCGCAGACTAGCCGGGTGGGAGATACGCAGTATTTT	CASSPQTSRVGDTQYF
TRBV4-1	TRBJ2-3	.	TRBD2	TGCGCCAGCAGCCTGGGGGGGTATGGCACAGATACGCAGTATTTT	CASSLGGYGTDTQYF
TRBV2	TRBJ1-5	.	TRBD1	TGTGCCAGCAGTGAGACAGGGGACCAGCCCCAGCATTTT	CASSETGDQPQHF
TRBV6-5	TRBJ2-1	.	TRBD2	TGTGCCAGCAGTCCCCGATTCGCGGGAGATGAGCAGTTCTTC	CASSPRFAGDEQFF
TRBV13	TRBJ2-7	.	.	TGTGCCAGCAGCTTCTACCACTCCTACGAGCAGTACTTC	CASSFYHSYEQYF
TRBV28	TRBJ1-3	.	.	TGTGCCAGCAGTTTAACAGAAGGAAACACCATATATTTT	CASSLTEGNTIYF
TRBV20-1	TRBJ2-7	.	.	TGCAGTGCTAGAGAGACTTACGAGCAGTACTTC	CSARETYEQYF
TRBV9	TRBJ2-3	.	TRBD2	TGTGCCAGCAGCGTTAGCGGGGTTAGCACAGATACGCAGTATTTT	CASSVSGVSTDTQYF
TRBV5-1	TRBJ2-1	once	TRBD2	TGCGCCAGCAGCCTCGGAGGGGCGCGGGGGTCGAACAATGAGCAGTTCTTC	CASSLGGARGSNNEQFF
TRBV7-3	TRBJ1-5	.	.	TGTGCCAGCACGCGGTCCACCAAAGATAGCAATCAGCCCCAGCATTTT	CASTRSTKDSNQPQHF
TRBV6-7	TRBJ1-1	.	.	TGTGCCAGCAGATCTGAGGGTGAAGCTTTCTTT	CASRSEGEAFF
TRBV7-9	TRBJ2-5	.	TRBD1	TGTGCCAGCAGCACTCGGGACAGGGGGCGTGTTGAGACCCAGTACTTC	CASSTRDRGRVETQYF
TRBV9	TRBJ1-5	.	.	TGTGCCAGCAGCGGTTCAGGGAAGGATCAGCCCCAGCATTTT	CASSGSGKDQPQHF
TRBV9	TRBJ2-1	.	TRBD2	TGTGCCAGCAGCGACCGACTAGCGGGGACAATAGATGAGCAGTTCTTC	CASSDRLAGTIDEQFF
TRBV7-9	TRBJ2-1	.	TRBD1	TGTGCCAGCAGCTGGGACAGGAGTTACAATGAGCAGTTCTTC	CASSWDRSYNEQFF
TRBV27	TRBJ2-5	.	TRBD2	TGTGCCAGCAGTTTCCTAGCGGGGGGACAGACCCAGTACTTC	CASSFLAGGQTQYF
TRBV5-6	TRBJ2-2	.	.	TGTGCCAGCAGCTTTGAGCTAGCTTCGAACACCGGGGAGCTGTTTTTT	CASSFELASNTGELFF
TRBV4-3	TRBJ1-2	.	TRBD1	TGCGCCAGCAGCCAAGATCTACTGGACAGGGCCCATGGCTACACCTTC	CASSQDLLDRAHGYTF
TRBV11-2	TRBJ2-1	.	.	TGTGCCAGCAGCTTAGAGTCGGCGGTCTGGGATGAGCAGTTCTTC	CASSLESAVWDEQFF
TRBV4-1	TRBJ1-2	.	.	TGCGCCAGCAGCCAAGCCGCGACAGGTACGGTCTATGGCTACACCTTC	CASSQAATGTVYGYTF
TRBV13	TRBJ1-4	few	TRBD1	TGTGCCAGCAGCCTAAATTTCGACAGGGATGGGGAAAAACTGTTTTTT	CASSLNFDRDGEKLFF
TRBV10-3	TRBJ2-1	.	TRBD2	TGTGCCACCGGACTAGCGGGAGGCGAGCAGTTCTTC	CATGLAGGEQFF
TRBV18	TRBJ2-7	.	.	TGTGCCAGCTCACCACAGGCGGGGCGCTCCCCCGAGCAGTACTTC	CASSPQAGRSPEQYF
TRBV7-8	TRBJ2-1	once	TRBD2	TGTGCCAGCAGCTCCTCTTATAGCGGGGACTCCTACGCGCAGTTCTTC	CASSSSYSGDSYAQFF
TRBV6-1	TRBJ1-2	.	.	TGTGCCAGCAGTGGACAGGACCAAAACAACTATGGCTACACCTTC	CASSGQDQNNYGYTF
TRBV10-1	TRBJ1-5	.	TRBD1	TGCGCCAGCAGAGGTACAGACAGGGCGGGCAATCAGCCCCAGCATTTT	CASRGTDRAGNQPQHF
TRBV19	TRBJ2-7	few	.	TGTGCCAGTAGTATTGGGCAAAGGACCTACGAGCAGTACTTC	CASSIGQRTYEQYF
TRBV6-5	TRBJ1-1	few	.	TGTGCCAGCAGTTACTCCAGGAACACTGAAGCTTTCTTT	CASSYSRNTEAFF
TRBV9	TRBJ1-2	once	.	TGTGCCAGCAGCGTAGGGGGAGTGGGGTGGGATAACTATGGCTACACCTTC	CASSVGGVGWDNYGYTF
TRBV6-6	TRBJ2-7	few	TRBD1	TGTGCCAGCACCGGACAGGGGGCCTCCTACGAGCAGTACTTC	CASTGQGASYEQYF
TRBV6-5	TRBJ2-7	few	TRBD1	TGTGCCAGCAGGGGGCAGGGGGCAGAATCGGAGCAGTACTTC	CASRGQGAESEQYF
TRBV25-1	TRBJ2-2	.	TRBD1	TGTGCCAGCAGCCTACAGGGGGCGGACACCGGGGAGCTGTTTTTT	CASSLQGADTGELFF
TRBV18	TRBJ1-1	.	.	TGTGCCAGCTCACCACCATCGGGCACTGAAGCTTTCTTT	CASSPPSGTEAFF
TRBV19	TRBJ1-2	.	TRBD1	TGTGCCAGTAGTATAGGAGGGGGCGAGTATGGCTACACCTTC	CASSIGGGEYGYTF
TRBV27	TRBJ1-2	.	TRBD1	TGTGCCAGCAGTTTAGGAGTTCTGCGACAGGGGGCGGGTGGCTACACCTTC	CASSLGVLRQGAGGYTF
TRBV5-4	TRBJ2-2	.	.	TGTGCCAGCAGCGTAGGGACACGACAAACGACAGGCGGGGAGCTGTTTTTT	CASSVGTRQTTGGELFF
TRBV27	TRBJ1-6	.	TRBD1	TGTGCCAGCAGTCAACAGGGGTGGACACCCCTCCACTTT	CASSQQGWTPLHF
TRBV18	TRBJ2-7	.	TRBD1	TGTGCCAGCTCAGAGACAGGGCTGGAGGCCTACGAGCAGTACTTC	CASSETGLEAYEQYF
TRBV9	TRBJ1-2	.	.	TGTGCCAGCAGCGTAGAGTCCAGTTTGGATGGCTACACCTTC	CASSVESSLDGYTF